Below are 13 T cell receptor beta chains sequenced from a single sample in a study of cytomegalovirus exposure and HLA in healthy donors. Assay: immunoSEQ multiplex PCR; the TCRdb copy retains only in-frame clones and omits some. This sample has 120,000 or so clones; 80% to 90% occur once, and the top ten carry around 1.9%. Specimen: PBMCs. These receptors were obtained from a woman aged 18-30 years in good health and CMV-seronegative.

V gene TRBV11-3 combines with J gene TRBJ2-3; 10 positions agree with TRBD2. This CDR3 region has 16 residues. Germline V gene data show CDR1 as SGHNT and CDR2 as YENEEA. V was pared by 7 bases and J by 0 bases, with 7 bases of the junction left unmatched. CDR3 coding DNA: TGTGCCAGCACTCGACTAGCGGGCTCTAGCACAGATACGCAGTATTTT. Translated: CASTRLAGSSTDTQYF.

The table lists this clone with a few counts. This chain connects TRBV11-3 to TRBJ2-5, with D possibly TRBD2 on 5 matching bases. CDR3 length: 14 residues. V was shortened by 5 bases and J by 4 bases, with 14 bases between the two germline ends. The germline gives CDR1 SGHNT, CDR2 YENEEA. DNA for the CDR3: TGTGCCAGCAGCCCCCCCATGGCGGGAGAGACCCAGTACTTC. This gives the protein CASSPPMAGETQYF.

CDR3 nucleotides: TGCGCCAGCAGCCAAGATATGACTGCGACGCAGTATTTT. Translated: CASSQDMTATQYF. The chain recombines TRBV4-3 with TRBJ2-3; D gene uncertain. The CDR3 extends over 13 amino acids. The germline V gene encodes CDR1 LGHNA and CDR2 YSLEER. V was clipped by 0 bases and J by 9 bases, with 10 bases between them.

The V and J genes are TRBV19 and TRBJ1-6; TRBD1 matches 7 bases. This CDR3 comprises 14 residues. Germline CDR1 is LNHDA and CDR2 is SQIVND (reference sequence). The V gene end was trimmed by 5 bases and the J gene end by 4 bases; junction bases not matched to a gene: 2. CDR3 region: CASSDRDYNSPLHF. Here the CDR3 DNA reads TGTGCCAGTAGTGACAGGGATTATAATTCACCCCTCCACTTT.

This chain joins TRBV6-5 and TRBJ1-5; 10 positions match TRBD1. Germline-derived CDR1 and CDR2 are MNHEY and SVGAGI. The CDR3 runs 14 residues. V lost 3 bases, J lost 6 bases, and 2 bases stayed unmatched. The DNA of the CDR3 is TGTGCCAGCAGTTATAGGGACAGGGGTCAGCCCCAGCATTTT. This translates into CASSYRDRGQPQHF.

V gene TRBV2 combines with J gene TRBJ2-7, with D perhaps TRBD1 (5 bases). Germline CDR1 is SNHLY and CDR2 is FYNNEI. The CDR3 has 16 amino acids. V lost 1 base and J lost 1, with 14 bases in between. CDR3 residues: CASSEGIGRVSYEQYF. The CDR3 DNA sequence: TGTGCCAGCAGTGAAGGAATTGGCAGGGTGTCCTACGAGCAGTACTTC. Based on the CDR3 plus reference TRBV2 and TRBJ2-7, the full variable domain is EPEVTQTPSHQVTQMGQEVILRCVPISNHLYFYWYRQILGQKVEFLVSFYNNEISEKSEIFDDQFSVERPDGSNFTLKIRSTKLEDSAMYFCASSEGIGRVSYEQYFGPGTRLTVT.

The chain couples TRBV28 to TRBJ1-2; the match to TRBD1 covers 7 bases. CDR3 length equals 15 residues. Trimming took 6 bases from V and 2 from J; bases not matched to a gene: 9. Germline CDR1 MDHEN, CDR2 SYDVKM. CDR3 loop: CASRTPGTVNYGYTF. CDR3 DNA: TGTGCCAGCAGAACTCCCGGGACAGTAAACTATGGCTACACCTTC.

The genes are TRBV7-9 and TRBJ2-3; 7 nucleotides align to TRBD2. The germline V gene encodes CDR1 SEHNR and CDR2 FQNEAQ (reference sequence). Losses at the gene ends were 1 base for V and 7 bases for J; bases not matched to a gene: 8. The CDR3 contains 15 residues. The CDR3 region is CASSLGGLAGNTQYF. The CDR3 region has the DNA TGTGCCAGCAGCTTAGGAGGGTTAGCGGGTAATACGCAGTATTTT.

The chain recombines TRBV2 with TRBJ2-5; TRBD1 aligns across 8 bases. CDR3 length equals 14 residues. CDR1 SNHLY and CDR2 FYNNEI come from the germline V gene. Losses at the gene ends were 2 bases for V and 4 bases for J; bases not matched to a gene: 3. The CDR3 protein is CASSERTGLETQYF. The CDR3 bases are TGTGCCAGCAGTGAAAGGACAGGGTTAGAGACCCAGTACTTC.

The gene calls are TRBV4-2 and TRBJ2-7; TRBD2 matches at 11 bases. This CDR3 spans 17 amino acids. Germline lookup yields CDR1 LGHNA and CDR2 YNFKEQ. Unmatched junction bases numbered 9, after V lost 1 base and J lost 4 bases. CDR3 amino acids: CASSQVGLAGGRYEQYF. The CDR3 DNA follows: TGTGCCAGCAGCCAAGTTGGTCTAGCGGGGGGCCGGTACGAGCAGTACTTC.

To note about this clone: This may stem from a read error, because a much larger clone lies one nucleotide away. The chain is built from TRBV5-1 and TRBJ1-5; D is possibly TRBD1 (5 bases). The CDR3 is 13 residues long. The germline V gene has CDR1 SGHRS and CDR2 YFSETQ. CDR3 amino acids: CVSSLEGDRPQHF. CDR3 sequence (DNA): TGCGTCAGCAGCTTGGAAGGGGATAGGCCCCAGCATTTT.

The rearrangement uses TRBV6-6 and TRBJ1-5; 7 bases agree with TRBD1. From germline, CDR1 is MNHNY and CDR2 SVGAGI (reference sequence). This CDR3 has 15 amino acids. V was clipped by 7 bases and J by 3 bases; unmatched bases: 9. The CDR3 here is CASIPPGTANQPQHF. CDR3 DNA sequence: TGTGCCAGCATTCCGCCCGGGACAGCCAATCAGCCCCAGCATTTT.

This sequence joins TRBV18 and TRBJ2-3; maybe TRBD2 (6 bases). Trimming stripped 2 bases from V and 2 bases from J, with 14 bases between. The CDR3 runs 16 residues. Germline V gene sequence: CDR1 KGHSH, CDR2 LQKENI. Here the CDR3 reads CASSPEAGRATDTQYF. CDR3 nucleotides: TGTGCCAGCTCACCAGAGGCCGGGAGAGCCACAGATACGCAGTATTTT. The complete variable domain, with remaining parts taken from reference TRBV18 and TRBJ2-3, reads NAGVMQNPRHLVRRRGQEARLRCSPMKGHSHVYWYRQLPEEGLKFMVYLQKENIIDESGMPKERFSAEFPKEGPSILRIQQVVRGDSAAYFCASSPEAGRATDTQYFGPGTRLTVL.